The 9 T cell receptor beta chains reported below all come from one sample, sequenced in a study of identifying expanded T cells in peripheral blood. Some clones are missing from TCRdb's copy, which holds only in-frame ones; the method was immunoSEQ multiplex PCR. Of approximately 100,000 clones in the sample, 75% to 90% were seen once. Sequencing was carried out using blood. All receptors derive from a person between 18 and 70 years old in good health.

The V call is TRBV6-5, the J call TRBJ1-1, with D maybe TRBD1 (6 bases). Germline loops: CDR1 MNHEY, CDR2 SVGAGI. The CDR3 is 14 amino acids. Trimming cost V 7 bases and J 1 base, with 13 bases left between them. CDR3 sequence reads: CASNTPGQNTEAFF. DNA for the CDR3: TGTGCCAGCAATACGCCGGGACAGAACACTGAAGCTTTCTTT.

The chain is built from TRBV7-2 and TRBJ1-4, with TRBD1 as a possible D gene (6 bases). Germline V gene sequence: CDR1 SGHTA, CDR2 FQGNSA. The CDR3 covers 14 residues. With 4 bases removed from V and 8 bases from J, the gap between germline ends came to 14 bases. The CDR3 DNA reads TGTGCCAGCAGCTCGAGCGCGACAGGCGAAAAACTGTTTTTT. It encodes CASSSSATGEKLFF.

V is TRBV7-2 and J is TRBJ2-3; a possible D gene is TRBD2 (5 bases). Trimming left V 5 bases short and J 2 bases short, with 14 bases between. The CDR3 is 15 residues long. The germline V gene encodes CDR1 SGHTA and CDR2 FQGNSA. The DNA for the CDR3 is TGTGCCAGCAGCCCTCGGAAGCGGCTCACAGATACGCAGTATTTT. This translates into CASSPRKRLTDTQYF.

V is TRBV4-3 and J is TRBJ2-1; possible D gene TRBD1, 5 bases. V lost 0 bases to trimming and J lost 6 bases, with 12 bases between them. CDR3 length: 15 residues. The germline V gene encodes CDR1 LGHNA and CDR2 YSLEER. CDR3 sequence (DNA): TGCGCCAGCAGCCAAGAGCAGGGTACAAGCAATGAGCAGTTCTTC. Encoded protein: CASSQEQGTSNEQFF.

This chain uses TRBV5-1 with TRBJ2-3; either TRBD1 or TRBD2 may fit D (6 bases each). The CDR3 runs 16 residues. V dropped 0 bases and J dropped 1 base, with 12 bases sitting between them. Germline CDR1 and CDR2: SGHRS and YFSETQ. CDR3 region: CASSLAGGMGTDTQYF. Written as DNA, the CDR3 is TGCGCCAGCAGCTTGGCCGGGGGCATGGGCACAGATACGCAGTATTTT.

The rearrangement uses TRBV6-5 and TRBJ2-7; 10 nucleotides agree with TRBD2. J lost 5 bases, V lost 0 bases, and 7 bases had no gene match. Germline CDR1 and CDR2: MNHEY and SVGAGI. The CDR3 is made up of 16 amino acids. CDR3 sequence (DNA): TGTGCCAGCAGTTACTCCCCCACTAGCGGGATCGACGAGCAGTACTTC. It translates to CASSYSPTSGIDEQYF.

The chain employs TRBV5-6 and TRBJ2-2; D unclear. Germline assignment: CDR1 SGHDT and CDR2 YYEEEE. The length of the CDR3 is 15 residues. V shed 0 bases and J shed 3 bases, with 9 bases lying between them. In DNA form, the CDR3 reads TGTGCCAGCAGCTTGGGGTACAGTTACACCGGGGAGCTGTTTTTT. Its protein is CASSLGYSYTGELFF.

V is TRBV5-4 and J is TRBJ1-2; perhaps TRBD1 as D (6 bases). Germline values: CDR1 SGHNT, CDR2 YYREEE (reference sequence). The V gene lost 0 bases and the J gene lost 6 bases, with 15 bases spanning the gap. CDR3 size: 15 residues. In DNA, the CDR3 is TGTGCCAGCAGCTTGGACCTCAGGGGAGTTAATGGCTACACCTTC. Encoded protein: CASSLDLRGVNGYTF.

The chain is built from TRBV10-3 and TRBJ2-2, with D tentatively TRBD1 or TRBD2 (7 bases each). There are 17 residues in the CDR3. Germline values: CDR1 ENHRY, CDR2 SYGVKD. V was trimmed by 4 bases and J by 4 bases, leaving 19 bases between them. For the CDR3, the DNA is TGTGCCATCAGTGGGGCGGGGGACAGTCGCTTCACCGGGGAGCTGTTTTTT. Residues: CAISGAGDSRFTGELFF.